This TCR beta chain was sequenced for a study of cytomegalovirus exposure and HLA in healthy donors. The wider study: Researchers found that roughly 80% of about 400 genotyped donors fell within the Caucasian-associated ancestry cluster. Study-wide findings and caveats: The study designated 150 or so TCR beta chains cytomegalovirus-associated. CMV antigen specificity was confirmed in vitro for a few CMV-associated chains.

Comments on this clone: Its antigen is still unknown.

CDR3 length equals 13 residues. Germline trimming cut 7 bases from V and 2 bases from J; bases unmatched to any gene: 4. In germline, CDR1 is WSHSY, CDR2 SAAADI. The PCR had 60 Vbeta and 13 Jbeta primers. As handled by the study authors: A later analysis tallied 80 million to 100 million unique TCR beta chains, around 10 million of them shared. Using immunoSEQ multiplex PCR, the repertoire was profiled, and TCRdb retains in-frame clones only, with some absent. V, J and clone size were drawn from that table, and D and trimming were deduced from the DNA. Of 130,000 to 150,000 clones listed, around four fifths are singletons.

This receptor was identified in a man between 25 and 39 years old in good health and CMV-seronegative. The sample consisted of PBMCs. V and J are TRBV10-2 and TRBJ2-5, with TRBD1 identical over 7 bases. The CDR3, as DNA: TGCGCCAGCAAGCCGGGACAGCAAGAGACCCAGTACTTC. Translating it yields CASKPGQQETQYF.